The sequence of this TCR beta chain was determined in a study of blood T cell repertoires in COVID-19. Study summary: Both acute and convalescent COVID-19 samples were obtained from the United States, Italy and Spain. The cDNA or gDNA used as material had been derived from T cells, B-cell-depleted T cells, or PBMCs.

Authors' data handling: Amplification with reference gene primers provided the estimates of nucleated cell counts. Produced via immunoSEQ multiplex PCR; TCRdb's table is partial and in-frame only. The V and J calls and clone size come from that table; D and trimming were worked out from the DNA. The data show about 250,000 clones, 80% to 90% seen once. Clinical history reported by participants formed the basis on which cohorts were assigned. This TCR came from a young woman who had recovered from COVID-19. The sequencing sample was made of PBMCs or T cells enriched from blood (not recorded which).

The DNA for the CDR3 is TGTGCCAGCAGTTTAGTAGCGGGGGAGAAAGATACGCAGTATTTT. Its translation: CASSLVAGEKDTQYF. The chain uses TRBV6-4 and TRBJ2-3, with 9 bases identical to TRBD2. Germline values: CDR1 MRHNA, CDR2 SNTAGT. The CDR3 contains 15 residues. The junction had 8 bases not matched to a gene; V was cut back by 5 bases and J by 5 bases.